This T cell receptor beta chain appears in the sequencing data of a study of blood T cell repertoires in COVID-19. After removal of 5 bases from V and 4 bases from J, the junction contained 7 bases not matched to a gene. CDR3 length equals 16 residues. Germline assignment: CDR1 LNHNV and CDR2 YYDKDF (reference sequence). Only in-frame clones appear in the TCRdb table, and some are missing; sequencing was by immunoSEQ multiplex PCR. The sample contains about 200,000 clones, around nine tenths of which appear only once. The rearrangement uses TRBV15 and TRBJ2-3, with 12 positions matching TRBD1. This clonotype originated in a man between 18 and 29 years old with active or convalescent COVID-19. The sample consisted of peripheral blood. In DNA form, the CDR3 reads TGTGCCACCAGCGGGTACGGGACAGGGGGCGCAGATACGCAGTATTTT. This encodes CATSGYGTGGADTQYF.